Sequencing of this TCR beta chain was carried out in a study of blood T cell repertoires in COVID-19 (dated by TCRdb to about 2020). Describing the broader study: Samples from collaborators originated in the United States, Italy and Spain and spanned both the acute and convalescent phases of COVID-19. Where HLA class I and class II types were available, the types were taken from metadata supplied by the sample provider, not from assay-based typing. A de-identified subject ID, COVID-19 status, age in years and sex were almost always included in the sample metadata. The material from the prospective study consisted of cDNA or gDNA derived from T cells, B-cell-depleted T cells, or PBMCs. Subjects who had been exposed to COVID-19, were actively infected with it, or had recovered from it provided the deeply sampled blood TCRbeta repertoires that made up the dataset. Samples were obtained from the ongoing ImmuneRACE study (first 160 participants) and from 1,000 to 1,500 subjects provided by 6 global collaborators. The repertoires were released in a freely available public database meant as a resource for research on the immune response to SARS-CoV-2.

TCRbeta CDR3 regions were amplified from genomic DNA by means of the immunoSEQ Assay, a bias-controlled multiplex PCR. The original methods were these. Within the assay, amplification of reference gene primers was used to estimate how many nucleated cells each sample contained. Sequence reads were collapsed and filtered to measure the absolute abundance of every unique TCRbeta CDR3 rearrangement. For each sample, productive Simpson clonality was calculated by taking the square root of Simpson's diversity index across productive rearrangements. TCRdb holds this immuneACCESS table with in-frame rearrangements only. Some clones are missing; in checked studies, unresolved V genes explain under half, and the rest has no known cause. V, J and clone size derive from that table, while D and trimming were established from the DNA sequence. The sample table shows about 210,000 clones, and 70% to 90% are seen once. The ten largest account for about 4.1% of the sample.

Including cysteine and phenylalanine, the CDR3 has 12 amino acids. The CDR3 DNA has 36 bases and is translated from base 1. CDR1 and CDR2, looked up from the germline V gene, are KGHSH and LQKENI. Trimming removed 4 bases from V and 5 bases from J, leaving 8 bases between the germline ends. Participants in the prospective study were enrolled through a virtual design, were aged roughly 18 to 100 years, and lived in some 24 United States geographic areas. Cohort assignment in the prospective study relied on participant-reported clinical history from a screening survey and a study questionnaire. In the prospective study, mobile phlebotomists collected whole blood, serum and a nasopharyngeal or oropharyngeal swab from each participant. Prospective study participants could optionally give additional blood draws and questionnaires over an approximately 2-month period. Before DNA extraction, prospective study blood samples were shipped either frozen or at room temperature.

Concerning this clone itself: Its target antigen remains unknown. Base qualities are not provided; no much larger clone lies one nucleotide away.

Study-level results and caveats: The amount of clinical and demographic metadata varied by source and participant and was provided uncurated.

In this chain, TRBV18 is recombined with TRBJ2-5, with the D gene uncertain. The sequence derives from a woman in her thirties or forties with acute COVID-19. Sequenced input: PBMCs or T cells enriched from blood (not recorded which). The nucleotide sequence reads TGTGCCAGCTCACTACAGACCGAGACCCAGTACTTC. Protein translation: CASSLQTETQYF.